A single sample is the source of the 18 T cell receptor beta chains below, sequenced in a study of CD8 T cells in Susac syndrome. RNA in amounts of roughly 0.5 to 1 ug was reverse transcribed with random hexamers. From the immunoSEQ multiplex PCR reads, TCRdb called clonotypes with MiXCR, one entry per CDR3 protein. The sample carries approximately 94,000 distinct CDR3 sequences, about 96% recorded once. Sequenced material: CD8+ T cells from PBMCs. The receptors were gathered from a human donor with Susac syndrome.

This chain links TRBV16 with TRBJ2-1, with D hard to call. V was pared by 3 bases and J by 5 bases, with 17 bases between. The CDR3 sequence is 16 residues long. Germline CDR1 KGHSY, CDR2 FQNENV. The CDR3 DNA sequence: TGTGCCAGCAGCCATACGACTTCCGTCGGACACAATGAGCAGTTCTTC. Amino acid sequence: CASSHTTSVGHNEQFF.

This clonotype turned up a few times. This rearrangement joins TRBV12-3 or TRBV12-4 to TRBJ1-1; D not resolved. The CDR3 has 12 residues. Between the trimmed V and J ends, which lost 1 base and 3 bases, there was a span of 3 bases. In DNA, the CDR3 is TGTGCCAGCAGTTTAGGCTACACTGAAGCTTTCTTT. Its protein is CASSLGYTEAFF.

In DNA, the CDR3 is TGCGCCAGCAGTCAACTAAGACTAGCGGACTCGTACCAAGAGACCCAGTACTTC. Its protein is CASSQLRLADSYQETQYF. V and J are TRBV23-1 and TRBJ2-5; 9 bases are shared with TRBD2. TRBV23-1 is an ORF, with its function uncertain. The trim removed 2 bases at V and 0 bases at J, leaving 10 bases unmatched. The CDR3 extends over 18 amino acids.

Points on this clonotype: One end of the junction is discordant with germline, which a read error may explain. The chain is built from TRBV9 and TRBJ1-5; 9 nucleotides line up with TRBD1. The CDR3 is made up of 16 amino acids. CDR1 and CDR2 (germline): SGDLS, YYNGEE. The CDR3, as DNA: TGTGCCGGCAGACAGGGGGAAGTCGTGGGCAATCAGCCCCAGCATTTT. As protein: CAGRQGEVVGNQPQHF.

J is TRBJ2-7 and V is TRBV13; 11 bases agree with TRBD1. Unmatched junction bases numbered 6, after V lost 5 bases and J lost 3 bases. The CDR3 totals 15 residues. Germline assignment: CDR1 PRHDT and CDR2 FYEKMQ (reference sequence). The CDR3 nucleotides are TGTGCCAGCAGCACCCAGGACAGGGGGCACTACGAGCAGTACTTC. It specifies CASSTQDRGHYEQYF.

The chain couples TRBV6-1 to TRBJ1-1; no firm D call. The CDR3 consists of 14 residues. CDR1 MNHNS and CDR2 SASEGT come from the germline V gene. The ends were cut back, 6 bases at V and 7 bases at J, with 18 bases in the middle. The CDR3 bases are TGTGCCAGCAGGGTATCTTACGGGAGTGATGAAGCTTTCTTT. Translation: CASRVSYGSDEAFF.

The chain is built from TRBV18 and TRBJ2-7; the D gene is possibly TRBD2 (5 bases). The germline V gene encodes CDR1 KGHSH and CDR2 LQKENI. The length of the CDR3 is 13 residues. The V gene lost 3 bases and the J gene lost 0 bases, with 6 bases spanning the gap. The CDR3 spells CASSPGSSYEQYF. DNA for the CDR3: TGTGCCAGCTCACCTGGGAGCTCCTACGAGCAGTACTTC. Filled out from reference TRBV18 and TRBJ2-7, the complete variable domain reads NAGVMQNPRHLVRRRGQEARLRCSPMKGHSHVYWYRQLPEEGLKFMVYLQKENIIDESGMPKERFSAEFPKEGPSILRIQQVVRGDSAAYFCASSPGSSYEQYFGPGTRLTVT.

The chain couples TRBV9 to TRBJ2-7; 10 bases are shared with TRBD2. V was clipped by 4 bases and J by 3 bases; unmatched bases: 7. The CDR3 runs to 15 residues. Germline-derived CDR1 and CDR2 are SGDLS and YYNGEE. This CDR3 reads CASSPGTSVDYEQYF. The DNA of the CDR3 is TGTGCCAGCAGCCCCGGGACTAGCGTCGACTACGAGCAGTACTTC.

This chain joins TRBV29-1 and TRBJ2-2, with D possibly being TRBD2 (5 bases). This CDR3 comprises 13 residues. The germline V gene has CDR1 SQVTM and CDR2 ANQGSEA. Trimming took 2 bases from V and 4 from J, leaving 8 bases between them. CDR3 region: CSVERLLTGELFF. The CDR3, as DNA: TGCAGCGTTGAAAGACTACTCACCGGGGAGCTGTTTTTT.

For the CDR3, the DNA is TGTGCCACCAGCAGAGACAGGGGTCCCTACGAGCAGTACTTC. Its protein product is CATSRDRGPYEQYF. J is TRBJ2-7 and V is TRBV15; the D gene is possibly TRBD1 (6 bases). The V gene's germline CDR1 is LNHNV and CDR2 YYDKDF (reference sequence). V was pared by 0 bases and J by 2 bases, with 8 bases between. The CDR3 sequence is 14 residues long.

The J gene is TRBJ2-5, the V gene TRBV25-1; D not certain. The length of the CDR3 is 13 residues. The V and J ends lost 8 bases and 5 bases respectively, with 15 bases between them. CDR1 is MGHDK, CDR2 SYGVNS, per germline. CDR3 amino acids: CASSTPGRETQYF. CDR3 nucleotides: TGTGCCAGCTCGACCCCTGGGCGCGAGACCCAGTACTTC.

The CDR3: CASSLVENTGELFF. The CDR3 DNA reads TGTGCCAGCAGCTTGGTTGAGAACACCGGGGAGCTGTTTTTT. The J gene is TRBJ2-2, the V gene TRBV5-6, with D uncertain. CDR1 SGHDT and CDR2 YYEEEE come from the germline V gene. The CDR3 consists of 14 residues. V was pared by 0 bases and J by 1 base, with 4 bases between.

The chain joins TRBV15 to TRBJ2-2; either TRBD1 or TRBD2 may supply D (6 bases each). V was shortened by 0 bases and J by 7 bases, with 9 bases between the two germline ends. CDR3 size: 14 residues. Germline V gene lookup returns CDR1 LNHNV and CDR2 YYDKDF (reference sequence). CDR3 DNA sequence: TGTGCCACCAGCAGAGATCGGGGGCACGGGGAGCTGTTTTTT. This sequence encodes CATSRDRGHGELFF.

The chain is built from TRBV5-6 and TRBJ1-1; D gene unclear. Germline lookup yields CDR1 SGHDT and CDR2 YYEEEE. This CDR3 is 15 amino acids long. Deletions cut 0 bases from V and 0 bases from J, with 9 bases between. The CDR3 loop is CASSLGAKMNTEAFF. The CDR3 bases are TGTGCCAGCAGCTTGGGGGCAAAGATGAACACTGAAGCTTTCTTT.

J is TRBJ2-3 and V is TRBV6-1; D might be TRBD2 (7 bases). The CDR3 sequence is 15 residues long. The V and J ends lost 3 bases and 4 bases respectively, with 14 bases between them. The germline V gene has CDR1 MNHNS and CDR2 SASEGT. CDR3 DNA: TGTGCCAGCAGTGACTCAGGGGAGGGCGCAGATACGCAGTATTTT. It is translated as CASSDSGEGADTQYF.

The rearrangement uses TRBV12-3 or TRBV12-4 and TRBJ2-5; D remains unclear. Trimming took 2 bases from V and 5 from J, leaving 12 bases between them. The CDR3 runs to 14 residues. CDR3 nucleotide sequence: TGTGCCAGCAGTTTAAGGCCCCGTGGGGAGACCCAGTACTTC. Amino acids: CASSLRPRGETQYF.

The chain recombines TRBV20-1 with TRBJ1-1, with D hard to call. Germline values: CDR1 DFQATT, CDR2 SNEGSKA (reference sequence). V was shortened by 1 base and J by 0 bases, with 6 bases between the two germline ends. The CDR3 spans 13 residues. This CDR3 reads CSARGTLNTEAFF. CDR3 nucleotide sequence: TGCAGTGCTAGAGGTACACTGAACACTGAAGCTTTCTTT.

The CDR3 nucleotides read TGCGCCAGCAAGAGAGCGCTGAGCTCCTACGAGCAGTACTTC. Translating it yields CASKRALSSYEQYF. The V call is TRBV4-1, the J call TRBJ2-7; unclear D gene. Germline CDR1 reads MGHRA; CDR2 reads YSYEKL. This CDR3 is built from 14 residues. Trimming pared 7 bases from V and 0 bases from J, leaving 13 bases between.